This entry is about one T cell receptor beta chain. This entry belongs to a study of blood T cell repertoires in COVID-19. Sequencing was performed with immunoSEQ multiplex PCR; in TCRdb, only in-frame clones are kept and a portion is missing. The table records approximately 250,000 clones, approximately 90% of them present only once. Per germline, CDR1 MGHRA and CDR2 YSYEKL. Between the trimmed V and J ends, which lost 1 base and 3 bases, there was a span of 11 bases. CDR3 length equals 15 residues. The chain employs TRBV4-1 and TRBJ2-3; D is ambiguous. The sequenced material came from PBMCs or T cells enriched from blood (not recorded which). The TCR comes from a man aged 40-49 years who had been exposed to COVID-19. In DNA, the CDR3 is TGCGCCAGCAGCCAAGTCCACAGTTTTACAGATACGCAGTATTTT. This codes for CASSQVHSFTDTQYF.